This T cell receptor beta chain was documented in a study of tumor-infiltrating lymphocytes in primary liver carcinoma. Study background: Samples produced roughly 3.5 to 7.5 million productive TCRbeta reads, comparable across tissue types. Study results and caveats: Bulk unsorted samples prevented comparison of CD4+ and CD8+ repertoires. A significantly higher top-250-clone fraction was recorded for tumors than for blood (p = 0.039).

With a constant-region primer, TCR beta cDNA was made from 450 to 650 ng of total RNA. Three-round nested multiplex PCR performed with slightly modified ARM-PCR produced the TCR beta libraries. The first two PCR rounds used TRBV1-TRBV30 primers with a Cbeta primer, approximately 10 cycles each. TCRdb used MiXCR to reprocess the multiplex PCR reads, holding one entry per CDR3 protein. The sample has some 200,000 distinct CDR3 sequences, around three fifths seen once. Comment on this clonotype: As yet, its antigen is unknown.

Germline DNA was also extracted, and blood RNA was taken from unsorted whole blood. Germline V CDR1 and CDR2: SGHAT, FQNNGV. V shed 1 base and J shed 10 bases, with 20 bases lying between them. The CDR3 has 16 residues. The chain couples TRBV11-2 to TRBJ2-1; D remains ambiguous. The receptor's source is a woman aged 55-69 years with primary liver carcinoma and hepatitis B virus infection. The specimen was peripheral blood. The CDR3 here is CASSLALVGSPTEQFF. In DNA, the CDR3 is TGTGCCAGCAGCTTAGCTCTTGTGGGCTCCCCGACGGAGCAGTTCTTC.